This TCR beta chain was captured by sequencing in a study of spatial heterogeneity in lung cancer. As to time point: sample taken at primary tumor resection. Unsorted samples of tumor, nontumor lung or frozen PBMC had their whole RNA sequenced. This clonotype showed up many times. Antigen: not known. Findings and caveats of the study: Expanded alpha and beta TCR counts within tumors tracked tumor mutation counts. The recorded estimate of tumor T cell coverage is approximately 6.3% for alpha chains and approximately 13% for beta chains.

The CDR3 sequence is 15 residues long. Deletions cut 4 bases from V and 0 bases from J, with 12 bases between. The V gene's germline CDR1 is LGHNA and CDR2 YNFKEQ. TCRdb fed the 5' RACE reads into MiXCR, producing one record per CDR3 protein. Seen here are 100,000 to 110,000 distinct CDR3 sequences, around 4.3% observed once, and the top ten hold 21%. The V gene is TRBV4-2, the J gene TRBJ1-1; D is unresolved. The receptor was derived from a male donor with early-stage non-small cell lung cancer. Sequencing was performed on lung tumor tissue, taken at surgery. Here the CDR3 DNA reads TGTGCCAGCAGCCCTCTCCAGGCATTGAACACTGAAGCTTTCTTT. This encodes CASSPLQALNTEAFF.